The next 5 T cell receptor beta chains were all read from a single sample in a study of cytomegalovirus exposure and HLA in healthy donors. In the PCR, 60 Vbeta and 13 Jbeta primers were used. Sequencing was performed with immunoSEQ multiplex PCR; in TCRdb, only in-frame clones are kept and a portion is missing. Among about 78,000 clones listed, roughly 60% were seen once. Material for sequencing was PBMCs. The receptors were gathered from a man aged 25-40 years in good health and CMV-seropositive.

This sequence joins TRBV7-9 and TRBJ2-2; no reliable D call. The CDR3 spans 14 residues. Germline V gene lookup returns CDR1 SEHNR and CDR2 FQNEAQ (reference sequence). Trimming stripped 5 bases from V and 3 bases from J, with 10 bases between. Here the CDR3 reads CASSLNRDTGELFF. In DNA form, the CDR3 reads TGTGCCAGCAGCCTAAACAGAGACACCGGGGAGCTGTTTTTT.

The rearrangement joins TRBV30 to TRBJ1-1; no clear D. V lost 4 bases to trimming and J lost 3 bases, with 12 bases between them. The germline V gene has CDR1 GTSNPN and CDR2 SVGIG (reference sequence). The CDR3 is made up of 13 amino acids. CDR3 sequence: CAWIDGGYTEAFF. For the CDR3, the DNA is TGTGCCTGGATCGACGGAGGATACACTGAAGCTTTCTTT.

CDR3 in amino acids: CASSLLGLNQETQYF. CDR3 sequence (DNA): TGTGCCAGCAGTTTACTTGGGCTGAACCAAGAGACCCAGTACTTC. The chain joins TRBV27 to TRBJ2-5; D gene unclear. Deletions cut 2 bases from V and 0 bases from J, with 10 bases between. CDR3 size: 15 residues. CDR1 is MNHEY, CDR2 SMNVEV, per germline (reference sequence).

This chain uses TRBV9 with TRBJ2-1; the match to TRBD2 covers 10 bases. Unmatched junction bases numbered 9, after V lost 4 bases and J lost 5 bases. This CDR3 is built from 16 residues. Looked up from germline, CDR1 is SGDLS and CDR2 is YYNGEE. The CDR3 bases are TGTGCCAGCAGCACCCGGTGGCTAGCGGGAGACAATGAGCAGTTCTTC. This gives the protein CASSTRWLAGDNEQFF.

The rearrangement joins TRBV15 to TRBJ2-7, with TRBD2 matching over 13 bases. CDR1 is LNHNV and CDR2 is YYDKDF in the germline V gene (reference sequence). The CDR3 spans 16 residues. With V trimmed by 2 bases and J by 5 bases, 6 bases remained unmatched. This CDR3 reads CATSRILAGGPDEQYF. In DNA, the CDR3 is TGTGCCACCAGCAGAATACTAGCGGGAGGGCCTGACGAGCAGTACTTC.